This TCR beta chain was sequenced during a study of blood T cells in healthy people across ages. Through a sample-barcoded 5' primer and a J-beta primer mix, a second PCR was run for roughly 6 to 11 cycles. In TCRdb, the 5' RACE reads were re-called with MiXCR into one record per CDR3 protein. The sample shows 1,100,000 or so distinct CDR3 sequences, 40% to 50% of them seen only once. Comment on this clonotype: The antigen is not known.

V lost 6 bases, J lost 9 bases, and 15 bases lay in between. The CDR3 sequence is 13 residues long. Every donor gave 8.5 to 10 milliliters of peripheral blood. Notes on the study in general: More naive CD4+ cells and higher diversity were found in long-lived than in aged donors. In these data, TCR beta diversity tracked strongly with naive T cell percentage. Diversity was estimated from one million T cells, and these estimates were considered underestimates.

The source is a woman aged 55-70 years in good health. The chain has TRBV12-3 or TRBV12-4 and TRBJ2-1; D remains unclear. The sample taken for sequencing was blood. Here the CDR3 reads CASSPSKVVEQFF. The CDR3 nucleotides are TGTGCCAGCAGCCCATCGAAAGTAGTTGAGCAGTTCTTC.